Listed here are 2 T cell receptor beta chains from one sample, sequenced in a study of T-cell memory formation after mild COVID-19. TCRdb ran MiXCR on the 5' RACE reads and lists one entry per CDR3 protein. The sample consists of about 320,000 distinct CDR3 sequences, 14% of them appearing once. The source material was PBMCs or a T cell subset sorted from them (not recorded which). The receptors shown here come from a man between 18 and 29 years old who had mild COVID-19 (a few samples of this study predate the infection). Cell type and time point are not known.

This clonotype was detected a few times. J is TRBJ2-2 and V is TRBV7-6; TRBD2 might be the D (7 bases). V was trimmed by 0 bases and J by 6 bases, leaving 11 bases between them. The germline V gene has CDR1 SGHVS and CDR2 FNYEAQ. The CDR3 has 15 amino acids. CDR3 residues: CASSLALGGPGELFF. The DNA of the CDR3 is TGTGCCAGCAGCTTAGCGCTGGGGGGGCCCGGGGAGCTGTTTTTT.

The gene calls are TRBV7-2 and TRBJ1-2; 9 bases are a match to TRBD1. V shed 5 bases and J 4 bases; nucleotides not matched to a gene: 11. CDR1 is SGHTA, CDR2 FQGNSA, per germline. The CDR3 covers 16 residues. CDR3 protein: CASSLYLGQGSYGYTF. DNA of the CDR3: TGTGCCAGCAGCCTCTATTTAGGACAGGGGTCCTATGGCTACACCTTC.